The 6 T cell receptor beta chains below come from one sample, sequenced in a study of T cells in Graves' hyperthyroidism and ophthalmopathy. The investigators amplified TCR beta CDR3 regions from RNA transcripts. The HTBI primer set drove a first-round RT-PCR of the TCR CDR3. TCRdb fed the multiplex PCR reads into MiXCR, producing one record per CDR3 protein. Here the sample spans about 420,000 distinct CDR3 sequences, roughly an eighth being singletons. The sequenced sample consisted of blood. Receptors originate from a woman aged 18-29 years with Graves' hyperthyroidism.

There are many counts of this clonotype. The CDR3 DNA reads TGCAGCGTTGAGTCGCAGAACACTGAAGCTTTCTTT. It encodes CSVESQNTEAFF. The V call is TRBV29-1, the J call TRBJ1-1; D is ambiguous. CDR3 length: 12 residues. V lost 3 bases and J 1 base, leaving 6 bases between the germline ends. The V gene's germline CDR1 is SQVTM and CDR2 ANQGSEA.

The table lists this clonotype with a few counts. The CDR3 sequence: CASSDEGDTQYF. CDR3 DNA: TGTGCCAGCAGTGACGAGGGAGATACGCAGTATTTT. J is TRBJ2-3 and V is TRBV6-4; D perhaps matches TRBD2 (5 bases). This CDR3 spans 12 amino acids. V lost 2 bases and J 5 bases, leaving 5 bases between the germline ends. Germline CDR1 reads MRHNA; CDR2 reads SNTAGT.

The chain recombines TRBV2 with TRBJ2-5, with TRBD1 matching over 10 bases. This CDR3 has 15 amino acids. Germline assignment: CDR1 SNHLY and CDR2 FYNNEI. V lost 3 bases, J lost 5 bases, and 6 bases stayed unmatched. The CDR3 sequence is CASSDATGGLETQYF. In nucleotides, the CDR3 is TGTGCCAGCAGTGATGCGACAGGGGGCCTGGAGACCCAGTACTTC.

This clonotype was seen repeatedly, ten times or more. V usage is TRBV27 and J usage is TRBJ1-1, with D hard to call. The CDR3 has 12 amino acids. CDR1 and CDR2 (germline): MNHEY, SMNVEV (reference sequence). V lost 9 bases and J 4 bases, leaving 12 bases between the germline ends. CDR3 nucleotides: TGTGCCAGTCGAAAGGGTGCCACTGAAGCTTTCTTT. Its protein is CASRKGATEAFF.

The chain employs TRBV7-9 and TRBJ1-1; D remains unclear. Trimming stripped 5 bases from V and 7 bases from J, with 8 bases between. This CDR3 has 11 amino acids. The V gene's germline CDR1 is SEHNR and CDR2 FQNEAQ (reference sequence). CDR3 loop: CASSPSLEAFF. In nucleotides, the CDR3 is TGTGCCAGCAGCCCCAGTCTTGAAGCTTTCTTT.

This clonotype was seen many times. The chain carries TRBV25-1 and TRBJ1-1, with D possibly being TRBD1 (5 bases). Trimming stripped 1 base from V and 0 bases from J, with 9 bases between. Germline CDR1 and CDR2: MGHDK and SYGVNS. The CDR3 consists of 15 residues. The CDR3 here is CASSEFQGMNTEAFF. The CDR3 DNA reads as TGTGCCAGCAGTGAATTTCAGGGTATGAACACTGAAGCTTTCTTT. The full variable domain, rest sourced from reference TRBV25-1 and TRBJ1-1, is EADIYQTPRYLVIGTGKKITLECSQTMGHDKMYWYQQDPGMELHLIHYSYGVNSTEKGDLSSESTVSRIRTEHFPLTLESARPSHTSQYLCASSEFQGMNTEAFFGQGTRLTVV.